The following is a T cell receptor (beta chain) sequence with its context. Its antigen specificity is not known. No base-level quality is on record; no much larger clone is a single base apart. TCRbeta CDR3 regions were amplified from genomic DNA by means of the immunoSEQ Assay, a bias-controlled multiplex PCR. The paper's data handling went like this. The number of nucleated cells in each sample was estimated by amplification of reference gene primers within the assay. To quantify the absolute abundance of each unique TCRbeta CDR3 rearrangement, sequence reads were collapsed and filtered. For each sample, productive Simpson clonality was calculated as the square root of Simpson's diversity index across productive rearrangements. Here the immuneACCESS table is served through TCRdb, limited to in-frame sequences with V and J called. Missing clones are a known gap in these copies; in checked studies unresolved V genes cover under half, and the rest lacks a known reason. That table supplies the V and J calls and clone size; D and trimming were determined from the DNA. The sample has about 46,000 clones on record, about 90% of them singletons. The ten largest clones capture 15% to 20% of the sample.

Each collaborating institution followed its own protocols to collect whole blood in K2EDTA tubes. Collaborator samples were shipped for TCRbeta analysis as frozen whole blood, isolated PBMCs, or DNA extracted from either sample type. These data are taken from a study of blood T cell repertoires in COVID-19 (dated by TCRdb to 2020 to 2022). Regarding the research as a whole: The collaborator samples originated in the United States, Italy and Spain and spanned the acute and convalescent phases of COVID-19. The prospective study material was composed of cDNA or gDNA derived from T cells, B-cell-depleted T cells, or PBMCs. Subjects who had been exposed to COVID-19, were actively infected with it, or had recovered from it provided the deeply sampled blood TCRbeta repertoires that made up the dataset. A freely available public database, intended as a resource for researchers studying the immune response to SARS-CoV-2, is where the repertoires were released. Samples came from the ongoing ImmuneRACE study (first 160 participants) plus 1,254 subjects from 6 global collaborators. Nearly every sample came with metadata listing a de-identified subject ID, COVID-19 status, age in years and sex. Where HLA class I and class II types were available, the types were taken from metadata supplied by the sample provider, not from assay-based typing.

Study-level results and caveats: The amount of clinical and demographic metadata varied by source and participant and was provided uncurated.

The germline V and J ends show losses of 7 bases and 3 bases respectively, and no gene match explains 6 bases of the junction. There are 13 amino acids in the CDR3, from cysteine to phenylalanine inclusive. Only CDR3 DNA is held: 39 bases, read in frame from base 1. Taken from the germline V gene, the CDR1 and CDR2 loops are MNHEY and SVGEGT. The receptor's source is a human donor in a cohort sampled during active COVID-19. The rearranged segments are TRBV6-2 or TRBV6-3 and TRBJ2-7; TRBD1 aligns with 7 central bases. The sample comprised peripheral blood. The CDR3 here reads CASTPTGIYEQYF. The nucleotides read TGTGCCAGCACCCCGACAGGGATCTACGAGCAGTACTTC.